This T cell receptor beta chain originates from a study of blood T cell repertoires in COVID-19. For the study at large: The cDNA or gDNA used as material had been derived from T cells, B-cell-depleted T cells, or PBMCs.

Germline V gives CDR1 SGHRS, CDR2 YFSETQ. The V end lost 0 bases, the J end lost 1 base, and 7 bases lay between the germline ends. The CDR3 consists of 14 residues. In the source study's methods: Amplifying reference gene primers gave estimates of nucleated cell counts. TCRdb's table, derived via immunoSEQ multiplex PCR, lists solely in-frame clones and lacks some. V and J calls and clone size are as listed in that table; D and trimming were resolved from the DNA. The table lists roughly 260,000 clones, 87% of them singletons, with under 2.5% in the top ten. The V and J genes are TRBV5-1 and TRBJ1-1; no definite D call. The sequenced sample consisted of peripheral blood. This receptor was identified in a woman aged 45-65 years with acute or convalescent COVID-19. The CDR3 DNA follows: TGCGCCAGCAGCTTGGACAGATCGAACACTGAAGCTTTCTTT. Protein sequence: CASSLDRSNTEAFF.